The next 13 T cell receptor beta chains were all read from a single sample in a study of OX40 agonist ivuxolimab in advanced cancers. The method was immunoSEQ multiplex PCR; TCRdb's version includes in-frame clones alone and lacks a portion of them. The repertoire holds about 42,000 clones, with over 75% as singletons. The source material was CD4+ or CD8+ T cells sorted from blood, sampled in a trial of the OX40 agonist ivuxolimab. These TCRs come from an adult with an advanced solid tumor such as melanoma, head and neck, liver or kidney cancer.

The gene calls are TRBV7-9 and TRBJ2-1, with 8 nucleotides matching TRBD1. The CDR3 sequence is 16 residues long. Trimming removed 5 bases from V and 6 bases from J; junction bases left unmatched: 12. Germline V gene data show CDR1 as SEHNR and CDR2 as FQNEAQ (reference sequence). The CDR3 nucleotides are TGTGCCAGCAGCCCCAAATCGGACAGGGCTTTCAATGAGCAGTTCTTC. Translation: CASSPKSDRAFNEQFF.

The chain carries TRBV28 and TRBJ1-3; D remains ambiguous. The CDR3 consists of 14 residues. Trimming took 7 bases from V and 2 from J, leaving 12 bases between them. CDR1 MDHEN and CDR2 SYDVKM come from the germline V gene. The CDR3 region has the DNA TGTGCCAGCACCCGCCCGGGGACTGGAAACACCATATATTTT. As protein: CASTRPGTGNTIYF.

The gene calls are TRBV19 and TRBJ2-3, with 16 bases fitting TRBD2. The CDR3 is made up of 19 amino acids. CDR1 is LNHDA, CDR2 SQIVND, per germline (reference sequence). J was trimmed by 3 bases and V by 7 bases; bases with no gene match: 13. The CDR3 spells CASTGTSGGAIVKTDTQYF. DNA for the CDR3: TGTGCCAGTACCGGGACTAGCGGGGGGGCTATCGTGAAAACAGATACGCAGTATTTT.

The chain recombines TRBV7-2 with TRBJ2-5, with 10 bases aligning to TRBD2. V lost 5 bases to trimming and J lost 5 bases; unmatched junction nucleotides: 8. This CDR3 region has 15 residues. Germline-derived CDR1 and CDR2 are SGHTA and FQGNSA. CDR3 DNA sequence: TGTGCCAGCAGCGTTTACACTAGCGGGACCGAGACCCAGTACTTC. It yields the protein CASSVYTSGTETQYF. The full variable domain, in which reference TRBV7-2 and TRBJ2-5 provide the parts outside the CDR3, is GAGVSQSPSNKVTEKGKDVELRCDPISGHTALYWYRQSLGQGLEFLIYFQGNSAPDKSGLPSDRFSAERTGGSVSTLTIQRTQQEDSAVYLCASSVYTSGTETQYFGPGTRLLVL.

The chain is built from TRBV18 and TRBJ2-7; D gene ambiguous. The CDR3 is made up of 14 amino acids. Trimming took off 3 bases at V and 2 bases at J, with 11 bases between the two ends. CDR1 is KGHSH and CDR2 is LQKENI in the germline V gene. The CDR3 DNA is TGTGCCAGCTCACCGTCCGGGCATCCCTACGAGCAGTACTTC. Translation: CASSPSGHPYEQYF.

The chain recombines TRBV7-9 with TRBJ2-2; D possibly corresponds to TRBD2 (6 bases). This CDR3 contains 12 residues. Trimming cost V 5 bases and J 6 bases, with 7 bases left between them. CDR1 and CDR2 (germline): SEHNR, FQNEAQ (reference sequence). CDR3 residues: CASSPGAGELFF. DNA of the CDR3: TGTGCCAGCAGCCCGGGGGCCGGGGAGCTGTTTTTT. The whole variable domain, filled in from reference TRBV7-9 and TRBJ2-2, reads DTGVSQNPRHKITKRGQNVTFRCDPISEHNRLYWYRQTLGQGPEFLTYFQNEAQLEKSRLLSDRFSAERPKGSFSTLEIQRTEQGDSAMYLCASSPGAGELFFGEGSRLTVL.

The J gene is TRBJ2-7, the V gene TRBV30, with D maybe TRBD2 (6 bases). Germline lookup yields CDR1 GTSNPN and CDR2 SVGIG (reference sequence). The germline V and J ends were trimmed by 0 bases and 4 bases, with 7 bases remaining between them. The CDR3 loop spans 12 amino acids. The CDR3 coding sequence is TGTGCCTGGAGTGTAGGGAGGTACGAGCAGTACTTC. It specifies CAWSVGRYEQYF.

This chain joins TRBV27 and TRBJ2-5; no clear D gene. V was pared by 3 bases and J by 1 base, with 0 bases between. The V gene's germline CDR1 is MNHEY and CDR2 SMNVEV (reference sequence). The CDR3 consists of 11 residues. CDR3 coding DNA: TGTGCCAGCAGTTTCCAAGAGACCCAGTACTTC. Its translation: CASSFQETQYF.

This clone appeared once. The CDR3 nucleotides read TGTGCCAGCAGCCTATATTGGGACCTCGGAGGGACCCTCCACTTT. It specifies CASSLYWDLGGTLHF. The V and J genes are TRBV5-5 and TRBJ1-6; tentative D call: TRBD1 (5 bases). Germline V gives CDR1 SGHKS, CDR2 YYEKEE (reference sequence). V lost 4 bases to trimming and J lost 14 bases, with 22 bases between them. The CDR3 consists of 15 residues.

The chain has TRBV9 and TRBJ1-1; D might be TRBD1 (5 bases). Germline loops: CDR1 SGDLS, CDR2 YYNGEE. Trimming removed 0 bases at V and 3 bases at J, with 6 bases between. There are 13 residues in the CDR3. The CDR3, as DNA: TGTGCCAGCAGCGTAGCGGGGGACACTGAAGCTTTCTTT. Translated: CASSVAGDTEAFF.

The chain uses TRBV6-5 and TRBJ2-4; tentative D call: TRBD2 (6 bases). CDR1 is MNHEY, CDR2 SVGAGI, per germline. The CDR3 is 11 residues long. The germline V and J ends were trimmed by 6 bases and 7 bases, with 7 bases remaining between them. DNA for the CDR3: TGTGCCAGCAGGGGGAGGAACATTCAGTACTTC. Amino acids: CASRGRNIQYF.

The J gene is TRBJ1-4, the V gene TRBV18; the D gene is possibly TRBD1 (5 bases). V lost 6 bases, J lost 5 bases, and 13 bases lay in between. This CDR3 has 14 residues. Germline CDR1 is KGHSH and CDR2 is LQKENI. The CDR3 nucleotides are TGTGCCAGCTCTACCTCAGGGAAAAATGAAAAACTGTTTTTT. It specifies CASSTSGKNEKLFF.

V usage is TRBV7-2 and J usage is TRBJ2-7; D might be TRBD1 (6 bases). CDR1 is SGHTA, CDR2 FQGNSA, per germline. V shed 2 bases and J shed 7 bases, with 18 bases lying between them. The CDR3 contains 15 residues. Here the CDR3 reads CASSLQGQQPGEQYF. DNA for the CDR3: TGTGCCAGCAGCTTACAGGGACAACAACCGGGGGAGCAGTACTTC.